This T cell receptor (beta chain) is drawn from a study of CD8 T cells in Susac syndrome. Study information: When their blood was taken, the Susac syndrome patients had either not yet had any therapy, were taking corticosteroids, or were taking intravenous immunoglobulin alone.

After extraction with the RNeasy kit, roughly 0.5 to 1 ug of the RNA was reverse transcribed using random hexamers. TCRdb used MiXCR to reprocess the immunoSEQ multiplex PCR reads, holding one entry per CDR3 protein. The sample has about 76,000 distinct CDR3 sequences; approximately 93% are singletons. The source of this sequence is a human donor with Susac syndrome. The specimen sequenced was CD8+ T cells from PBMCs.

CDR3 protein: CASSQGLMNTEAFF. In DNA, the CDR3 is TGTGCCAGTAGTCAGGGACTTATGAACACTGAAGCTTTCTTT. V is TRBV19 and J is TRBJ1-1; the D gene is possibly TRBD1 (5 bases). Per germline, CDR1 LNHDA and CDR2 SQIVND (reference sequence). There are 14 residues in the CDR3. Trimming removed 5 bases from V and 0 bases from J, with 10 bases in between.